The 24 T cell receptor beta chains reported below all come from one sample, sequenced in a study of post-analysis software for immune sequencing data. The study's findings and limits: Roughly 5 TRBV segments (TRBV5-6, TRBV5-1 and TRBV20-1 among them) occurred more frequently in patients than in controls.

The antigens for these receptors are not known. Included in the TCR beta cDNA libraries were unique molecular identifiers. MiXCR, run by TCRdb on the PCR reads, gives a single entry per CDR3 protein. The sample lists hundreds of thousands of distinct CDR3 sequences, around 40% seen once, with around 10% in the top ten. Sequenced sample: blood. These receptors all come from a girl under 18 with multiple sclerosis.

This clonotype has a handful of counts. This chain connects TRBV5-1 to TRBJ2-1; D gene ambiguous. Trimming took off 0 bases at V and 4 bases at J, with 14 bases between the two ends. CDR1 and CDR2 from the germline V gene are SGHRS and YFSETQ. The CDR3 is 16 amino acids. This CDR3 is CASSLDGGTVYNEQFF. For the CDR3, the DNA is TGCGCCAGCAGCTTGGACGGCGGAACGGTATACAATGAGCAGTTCTTC.

The rearrangement joins TRBV7-2 to TRBJ1-2; 7 positions agree with TRBD1. There are 14 residues in the CDR3. The germline gives CDR1 SGHTA, CDR2 FQGNSA. V lost 5 bases, J lost 8 bases, and 11 bases stayed unmatched. The CDR3 spells CASSITGAHWGYTF. The CDR3 nucleotides read TGTGCCAGCAGCATAACAGGGGCCCATTGGGGCTACACCTTC.

This clonotype was seen more than once but under ten times. The chain couples TRBV4-1 to TRBJ2-5; 10 nucleotides align to TRBD2. The germline V gene encodes CDR1 MGHRA and CDR2 YSYEKL. V lost 4 bases and J lost 0; bases outside the gene matches: 14. The CDR3 extends over 19 amino acids. As DNA, the CDR3 is TGCGCCAGCAGCCTCACCGGGACTAGCGAGCCCTTTAACCAAGAGACCCAGTACTTC. It specifies CASSLTGTSEPFNQETQYF.

This clonotype was counted between two and nine times. This chain links TRBV5-1 with TRBJ2-7, with 7 nucleotides matching TRBD2. V was pared by 5 bases and J by 5 bases, with 13 bases of the junction left unmatched. CDR3 length: 15 amino acids. Germline V gene data show CDR1 as SGHRS and CDR2 as YFSETQ. In nucleotides, the CDR3 is TGCGCCAGCAGGGACGCCAATGCCGGGGGGAACGAGCAGTACTTC. This translates into CASRDANAGGNEQYF.

This clonotype was found a few times. The CDR3 nucleotides are TGCAGTGCTAGAGACGTGGACAGTGTAGATACGCAGTATTTT. Protein sequence: CSARDVDSVDTQYF. This chain joins TRBV20-1 and TRBJ2-3; D possibly corresponds to TRBD1 (6 bases). Per germline, CDR1 DFQATT and CDR2 SNEGSKA (reference sequence). This CDR3 spans 14 amino acids. Trimming removed 0 bases from V and 5 bases from J, with 12 bases in between.

The J gene is TRBJ2-7, the V gene TRBV9; a possible D gene is TRBD2 (5 bases). Near its end, the DNA agrees better with TRBJ2-5, so the J call may be wrong. The CDR3 is 17 amino acids. The germline V gene has CDR1 SGDLS and CDR2 YYNGEE. Written as DNA, the CDR3 is TGTGCCAGCAGCGTAGGAGTAGGACTCCTCGCTGAGGAGACCCAGTACTTC. Encoded protein: CASSVGVGLLAEETQYF.

The chain carries TRBV9 and TRBJ2-4; TRBD2 might be the D (6 bases). The CDR3 runs 17 residues. The germline V gene encodes CDR1 SGDLS and CDR2 YYNGEE. Trimming stripped 0 bases from V and 0 bases from J, with 13 bases between. The DNA for the CDR3 is TGTGCCAGCAGCGTAGATCTGGGTAGCGGAGCCAAAAACATTCAGTACTTC. It translates to CASSVDLGSGAKNIQYF.

This clonotype came up a few times. The chain employs TRBV5-1 and TRBJ2-6; D may be TRBD1 (5 bases). Between the trimmed V and J ends, which lost 0 bases and 1 base, there was a span of 8 bases. Germline-derived CDR1 and CDR2 are SGHRS and YFSETQ. CDR3 length: 16 residues. The CDR3 coding sequence is TGCGCCAGCAGCTTGGAGGGGTGGTCTGGGGCCAACGTCCTGACTTTC. Translation gives CASSLEGWSGANVLTF.

The chain has TRBV28 and TRBJ2-5; the D gene is possibly TRBD2 (6 bases). The V gene lost 7 bases and the J gene lost 7 bases, with 25 bases spanning the gap. In germline, CDR1 is MDHEN, CDR2 SYDVKM. The CDR3 is 16 residues long. CDR3 DNA sequence: TGTGCCAGCAAATATTGGGGAGGCTCCCTGATGGGGACCCAGTACTTC. This encodes CASKYWGGSLMGTQYF.

This clonotype was picked up one time. CDR3 DNA sequence: TGTGCCAGCAGTGGCTTGACTAGCGGTAGCACAGATACGCAGTATTTT. The encoded protein is CASSGLTSGSTDTQYF. The chain couples TRBV6-5 to TRBJ2-3; 9 bases match TRBD2. The CDR3 spans 16 residues. The germline V gene has CDR1 MNHEY and CDR2 SVGAGI. Unmatched junction bases numbered 6, after V lost 5 bases and J lost 0 bases.

This clonotype was recorded once. At one of its ends the junction is not consistent with the germline gene, which may arise from a read error. The genes are TRBV12-3 or TRBV12-4 and TRBJ2-3, with no clear D. The CDR3 runs 11 residues. This chain's CDR3 is CASILADTQYF. DNA of the CDR3: TGTGCCAGCATTTTAGCAGATACGCAGTATTTT.

The table lists this clonotype with a count of one. The V call is TRBV28, the J call TRBJ2-1; the match to TRBD2 covers 9 bases. Losses at the gene ends were 3 bases for V and 6 bases for J; bases not matched to a gene: 15. This CDR3 spans 18 amino acids. The germline CDR1 and CDR2 sequences are MDHEN and SYDVKM. The chain's CDR3 is CASSFLAGGPPSGNEQFF. Here the CDR3 DNA reads TGTGCCAGCAGTTTCTTGGCGGGAGGGCCCCCCTCTGGCAATGAGCAGTTCTTC.

The genes are TRBV4-1 and TRBJ2-1; 9 positions match TRBD2. The length of the CDR3 is 16 residues. CDR1 is MGHRA and CDR2 is YSYEKL in the germline V gene. With V trimmed by 2 bases and J by 4 bases, 6 bases remained unmatched. This chain's CDR3 is CASSQPAGGTYNEQFF. CDR3 bases: TGCGCCAGCAGCCAACCAGCGGGAGGAACATACAATGAGCAGTTCTTC.

The chain joins TRBV7-3 to TRBJ2-5; D not resolved. The CDR3 contains 14 residues. V lost 0 bases and J 2 bases, leaving 7 bases between the germline ends. Germline lookup yields CDR1 SGHTA and CDR2 FQGTGA. This CDR3 reads CASSLTNGQETQYF. The CDR3 bases are TGTGCCAGCAGCTTAACTAATGGGCAAGAGACCCAGTACTTC.

J is TRBJ2-1 and V is TRBV7-2; tentatively, D is TRBD1 (5 bases). The germline V gene has CDR1 SGHTA and CDR2 FQGNSA. The V and J ends lost 8 bases and 4 bases respectively, with 12 bases between them. The CDR3 totals 13 residues. The CDR3 protein is CASGTGQYNEQFF. The CDR3 DNA reads as TGTGCCAGCGGCACTGGACAATACAATGAGCAGTTCTTC.

The J gene is TRBJ2-5, the V gene TRBV5-1, with D perhaps being TRBD1 or TRBD2 (5 bases each). Near its end, the DNA agrees better with TRBJ2-7, so the J call may be wrong. CDR1 is SGHRS, CDR2 YFSETQ, per germline. This CDR3 region has 14 residues. CDR3 coding DNA: TGCGCCAGCAGCTTGTCGGACCGGGGCTCCGAGCAGTACTTC. Its protein is CASSLSDRGSEQYF.

The CDR3 reads CASSFRDRGGVTEAFF. CDR3 coding DNA: TGTGCCAGCAGCTTCCGGGACAGGGGAGGAGTCACTGAAGCTTTCTTT. The rearrangement links TRBV9 to TRBJ1-1, with 10 bases that match TRBD1. CDR1 SGDLS and CDR2 YYNGEE come from the germline V gene. V dropped 4 bases and J dropped 4; count of bases not matched to a gene: 10. The CDR3 totals 16 residues.

This clonotype appeared a few times. This chain uses TRBV5-8 with TRBJ2-4, with D unclear. The J call may be mistaken, given a closer DNA end match to TRBJ2-5. The germline gives CDR1 SGHTS, CDR2 YDEGEE. The CDR3 totals 15 residues. This chain's CDR3 is CASSLDLGFQETQYF. The CDR3 coding sequence is TGTGCCAGCAGCTTGGATTTAGGTTTCCAAGAGACCCAGTACTTC.

The chain employs TRBV12-3 or TRBV12-4 and TRBJ1-2; 7 nucleotides align to TRBD1. With 6 bases clipped from V and 0 bases from J, the junction kept 4 bases outside the gene matches. The CDR3 consists of 14 residues. The CDR3 DNA reads as TGTGCCAGCAGCCAGGGACAGTCTAACTATGGCTACACCTTC. This encodes CASSQGQSNYGYTF.

The sample holds a few counts of this clonotype. The chain combines TRBV15 with TRBJ2-7, with 14 bases that match TRBD2. Trimming took 0 bases from V and 6 from J; bases not matched to a gene: 1. The CDR3 runs 15 residues. The germline V gene has CDR1 LNHNV and CDR2 YYDKDF (reference sequence). For the CDR3, the DNA is TGTGCCACCAGCAGAGAGGGACTAGCGGGAGCCGAGCAGTACTTC. Encoded protein: CATSREGLAGAEQYF.

The chain joins TRBV27 to TRBJ2-1, with 8 bases aligning to TRBD2. This CDR3 comprises 17 residues. Germline V CDR1 and CDR2: MNHEY, SMNVEV (reference sequence). Losses at the gene ends were 0 bases for V and 7 bases for J; bases not matched to a gene: 11. In DNA form, the CDR3 reads TGTGCCAGCAGTTTATCGAGACCGGTGACTAGCGTAAATGAGCAGTTCTTC. As protein: CASSLSRPVTSVNEQFF.

The chain's CDR3 is CASSREGTSGRSGSYEQYF. CDR3 coding DNA: TGTGCCAGCAGTCGAGAGGGGACTAGCGGGAGGTCTGGGTCCTACGAGCAGTACTTC. This chain links TRBV6-1 with TRBJ2-7; 15 bases match TRBD2. CDR3 length: 19 residues. After removal of 5 bases from V and 1 base from J, the junction contained 12 bases not matched to a gene. The germline V gene encodes CDR1 MNHNS and CDR2 SASEGT.

On this clonotype itself: The junction departs from the called germline gene at one end, perhaps through a read error. The chain has TRBV28 and TRBJ1-1; D is unresolved. The germline V gene encodes CDR1 MDHEN and CDR2 SYDVKM. CDR3 length: 14 residues. The CDR3 reads CANSLSKGRTEAFF. CDR3 coding DNA: TGTGCCAACAGTTTATCTAAAGGGAGGACTGAAGCTTTCTTT.

The CDR3 nucleotides read TGTGCCAGCAGGGACAGGGAGAATGAGCAGTTCTTC. Translating gives CASRDRENEQFF. The V call is TRBV12-3 or TRBV12-4, the J call TRBJ2-1, with 8 bases identical to TRBD1. The length of the CDR3 is 12 residues. With 6 bases clipped from V and 7 bases from J, the junction kept 2 bases outside the gene matches.